The rows below give T cell receptor beta chains drawn from one sample of a study of regulatory T cells in long-lasting Graves disease. In TCRdb, the multiplex PCR reads were re-called with MiXCR into one record per CDR3 protein. The sample has roughly 500,000 distinct CDR3 sequences, roughly 13% seen once. This sample also appeared in a second study, on T cells in Graves' hyperthyroidism and ophthalmopathy.

This specimen was peripheral blood mononuclear cells (PBMCs), taken at new diagnosis, from a patient treated with antithyroid drugs. These receptors were obtained from a man younger than 40 with Graves disease. The CDR3 runs from the conserved cysteine through the conserved F or W. D genes are given only for firm matches. Part of the rows lack a size; the others show once, few, many or a class for expanded clones.

d_call | clone_size | j_call | v_call | cdr3_aa | cdr3_nt
NA | many | TRBJ2-1 | TRBV12-3/TRBV12-4 | CASSSIVDNEQFF | TGTGCCAGCAGTTCGATAGTCGACAATGAGCAGTTCTTC
TRBD2 | NA | TRBJ2-1 | TRBV12-3/TRBV12-4 | CASSARLAETRGEFF | TGTGCCAGCAGCGCCCGACTAGCTGAAACAAGAGGGGAGTTCTTC
NA | many | TRBJ2-3 | TRBV10-3 | CATSAGQSTDTQYF | TGTGCCACCTCTGCGGGACAGAGCACAGATACGCAGTATTTT
NA | few | TRBJ2-2 | TRBV6-1 | CASSAGKNTGELFF | TGTGCCAGCTCGGCAGGGAAGAACACCGGGGAGCTGTTTTTT
TRBD1 | NA | TRBJ2-3 | TRBV9 | CASSQGQEGTDTQYF | TGTGCCAGCAGCCAGGGACAGGAGGGCACAGATACGCAGTATTTT
NA | few | TRBJ1-4 | TRBV6-1 | CASSQTGTTNEKLFF | TGTGCCAGCAGTCAAACAGGGACAACTAATGAAAAACTGTTTTTT
NA | NA | TRBJ2-5 | TRBV3-1 | CASSPSRATRGETQYF | TGTGCCAGTTCCCCATCAAGGGCAACTAGGGGGGAGACCCAGTACTTC
NA | many | TRBJ2-1 | TRBV3-1 | CASSQGLEVNEQFF | TGTGCCAGCAGCCAAGGACTCGAGGTCAATGAGCAGTTCTTC
NA | few | TRBJ2-5 | TRBV6-4 | CASSDGAQETQYF | TGTGCCAGCAGTGACGGGGCCCAAGAGACCCAGTACTTC
NA | many | TRBJ1-1 | TRBV7-9 | CASSSGQGAFF | TGTGCCAGCAGCTCCGGACAAGGAGCTTTCTTT
NA | few | TRBJ2-4 | TRBV19 | CASSIWRNIQYF | TGTGCCAGTAGTATCTGGAGAAACATTCAGTACTTC
NA | few | TRBJ2-7 | TRBV7-9 | CASSLDGGRAEQYF | TGTGCCAGCAGCTTAGATGGGGGCCGTGCCGAGCAGTACTTC
NA | many | TRBJ2-2 | TRBV29-1 | CSVEEGANTGELFF | TGCAGCGTTGAAGAGGGGGCAAACACCGGGGAGCTGTTTTTT
TRBD2 | NA | TRBJ2-7 | TRBV2 | CASSLLTSGTLYEQYF | TGCGCCAGCAGCCTTTTGACTAGCGGGACACTCTACGAGCAGTACTTC
NA | NA | TRBJ2-3 | TRBV24-1 | CATSVGGIGTDTQYF | TGTGCCACCAGTGTAGGGGGGATAGGGACAGATACGCAGTATTTT
TRBD1 | few | TRBJ1-4 | TRBV5-1 | CASSWGNRQGINEKLFF | TGCGCCAGCAGCTGGGGGAATCGACAGGGCATTAATGAAAAACTGTTTTTT
NA | NA | TRBJ1-2 | TRBV7-9 | CASSLGQGVQGYTF | TGTGCCAGCAGCTTGGGGCAGGGCGTACAGGGCTACACCTTC
NA | few | TRBJ1-1 | TRBV10-3 | CAIGGAGNRDTEAFF | TGTGCCATCGGGGGGGCGGGTAATAGGGACACTGAAGCTTTCTTT
NA | few | TRBJ2-2 | TRBV20-1 | CSAERDAGELFF | TGCAGTGCGGAAAGAGACGCCGGGGAGCTGTTTTTT
NA | few | TRBJ2-7 | TRBV18 | CASSPRIRQLSYEQYF | TGTGCCAGCTCACCTCGTATTCGGCAGTTATCCTACGAGCAGTACTTC
NA | many | TRBJ1-2 | TRBV20-1 | CSAREYGYTF | TGCAGTGCTAGAGAGTATGGCTACACCTTC
NA | NA | TRBJ2-3 | TRBV27 | CASSPGGLAVSDTQYF | TGTGCCAGCAGTCCTGGAGGGCTAGCCGTCTCAGATACGCAGTATTTT
TRBD2 | few | TRBJ2-3 | TRBV7-9 | CASSWTSSADTQYF | TGTGCCAGCAGCTGGACTAGCTCAGCAGATACGCAGTATTTT
NA | many | TRBJ2-5 | TRBV30 | CAWSGSRETQYF | TGTGCCTGGAGTGGGTCAAGAGAGACCCAGTACTTC
NA | many | TRBJ2-7 | TRBV2 | CASMGPSYEQYF | TGTGCCAGCATGGGGCCTTCCTACGAGCAGTACTTC
NA | many | TRBJ2-7 | TRBV7-8 | CASSFLQDRSYEQYF | TGTGCCAGCAGCTTCTTACAGGACCGATCCTACGAGCAGTACTTC
NA | many | TRBJ1-2 | TRBV14 | CASSQVREGHYGYTF | TGTGCCAGCAGCCAAGTCAGGGAGGGGCACTATGGCTACACCTTC